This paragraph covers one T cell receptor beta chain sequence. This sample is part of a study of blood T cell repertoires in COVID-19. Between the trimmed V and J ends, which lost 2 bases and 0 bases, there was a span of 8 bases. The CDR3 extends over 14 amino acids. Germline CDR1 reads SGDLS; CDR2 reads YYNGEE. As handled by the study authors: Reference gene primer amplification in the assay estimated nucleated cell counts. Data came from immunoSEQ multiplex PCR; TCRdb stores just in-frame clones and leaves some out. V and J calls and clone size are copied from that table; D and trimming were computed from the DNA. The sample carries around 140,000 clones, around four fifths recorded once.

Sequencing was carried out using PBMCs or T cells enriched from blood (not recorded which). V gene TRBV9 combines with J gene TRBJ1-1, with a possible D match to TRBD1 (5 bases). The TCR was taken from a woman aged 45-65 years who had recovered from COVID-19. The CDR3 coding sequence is TGTGCCAGCAGCGTGACAGTTATGAACACTGAAGCTTTCTTT. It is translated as CASSVTVMNTEAFF.